Given below is one T cell receptor beta chain in context. Its target antigen remains unknown. No much larger clone is present one base from it, and per-base qualities are unavailable. This specimen comes from a study of cytomegalovirus exposure and HLA in healthy donors (dated by TCRdb to the late 2010s). Background on the whole study: According to a later analysis, one platform produced both the roughly 110 validation repertoires and the approximately 660 repertoires of the first cohort. The study aimed to test whether cataloging public T cell receptors could reveal signatures of past pathogen exposure. Along with the roughly 700-subject first cohort, a separate validation cohort of over a hundred different subjects was used. The study combined high-throughput TCR immunosequencing, statistical association of individual TCRs with disease status, and machine learning to predict cytomegalovirus infection status. Study-wide conclusions, independent of this receptor: A total of roughly 160 TCR beta chains were listed by the study as associated with cytomegalovirus. According to the authors, the approach could potentially be generalized to other disease states and immunological phenotypes. While some public TCRs were present in many individuals, most TCR sequences turned up only very rarely across donors. In vitro tests confirmed that a few of the cytomegalovirus-associated TCR beta chains recognize cytomegalovirus antigens. In both the original and validation cohorts, the classifier was reported to diagnose cytomegalovirus status with high specificity and sensitivity. Subsequent analysis determined that TCRs grouped into clusters in the first cohort also showed a tendency toward co-occurrence across the 130 or so validation repertoires, and about 94% of cluster scores exceeded 0. A later analysis had no HLA typing for the validation cohort, so co-occurrence there was scored across all 120 repertoires.

Separate from the roughly 700-subject first cohort, the validation cohort of over 90 subjects was the group to which the donors belonged. Including cysteine and phenylalanine, the CDR3 has 15 amino acids. Only the CDR3 DNA is retained, 45 bases long and in frame from the first base. According to the germline V gene, CDR1 reads MDHEN and CDR2 reads SYDVKM. V is cut by 6 bases and J by 1 base, and the space between the germline ends is 15 bases. Libraries were constructed by the immunoSEQ multiplex PCR assay. The published analysis was carried out like this. A statistical classification framework was built to diagnose cytomegalovirus status from the catalog of TCR beta chain sequences. As stored in TCRdb, this immuneACCESS dataset retains in-frame rearrangements with V and J assigned. A fraction of the clones does not appear; measured against another copy, unresolved V genes explain less than half of the discrepancy, and the remainder lacks a known reason. That table is the source of V, J and clone size, and D and trimming were worked out from the DNA. This sample is represented by 100,000 or so clones; around 83% of them were singletons. The ten largest clones add up to 3% to 4% of the sample.

This chain is built from TRBV28 and TRBJ1-1; the D gene lacks a confident call. Sequencing was carried out using PBMCs. This sequence was found in a young woman in good health and CMV-seropositive. The CDR3 protein sequence reads: CASSLRIGGNTEAFF. The DNA reads TGTGCCAGCAGCTTACGGATAGGCGGGAACACTGAAGCTTTCTTT. Here the CDR3 is joined to the reference TRBV28 and TRBJ1-1 genes, and the full variable domain is: DVKVTQSSRYLVKRTGEKVFLECVQDMDHENMFWYRQDPGLGLRLIYFSYDVKMKEKGDIPEGYSVSREKKERFSLILESASTNQTSMYLCASSLRIGGNTEAFFGQGTRLTVV.